This T cell receptor beta chain was recovered during a study of blood T cell repertoires in COVID-19. Clones were sequenced by immunoSEQ multiplex PCR, and TCRdb holds only the in-frame ones, with some missing. The sample consists of roughly 180,000 clones, roughly 81% of them appearing once. The CDR3 sequence is 16 residues long. Germline V gene lookup returns CDR1 PRHDT and CDR2 FYEKMQ (reference sequence). V shed 5 bases, J shed 4 bases, and the junction held 13 bases outside the gene matches. The sequenced sample consisted of peripheral blood. The rearrangement links TRBV13 to TRBJ2-7; 8 nucleotides match TRBD1. The sequence came from a woman in her fifties or sixties with COVID-19, enrolled during active disease. The CDR3 loop is CASSPTPGQGMYEQYF. CDR3 nucleotides: TGTGCCAGCAGCCCGACCCCCGGACAGGGTATGTACGAGCAGTACTTC.